These 18 T cell receptor beta chains came from one sample sequenced in a study of immune cell composition in non-small cell lung cancer (dated 2017 in TCRdb). Library prep was done by the immunoSEQ multiplex PCR assay. TCRdb mirrors the immuneACCESS table, restricted to in-frame sequences. Some clones are absent from its copies; in checked studies, under half trace to an unresolved V gene, and the reason for the others is unknown. The sample table lists a few thousand clones, approximately 85% of them with a count of one. Of the sample, approximately 10% is held by the ten largest clones. Sequenced sample: lung tumor tissue. The source is a human donor with non-small cell lung cancer.

The chain links TRBV7-3 to TRBJ2-1; 8 bases fit TRBD1. Germline V gene lookup returns CDR1 SGHTA and CDR2 FQGTGA. Unmatched junction bases numbered 4, after V lost 5 bases and J lost 7 bases. The CDR3 loop spans 13 amino acids. The DNA for the CDR3 is TGTGCCAGCAGCCCGGGACAGGTGAATGAGCAGTTCTTC. Translation gives CASSPGQVNEQFF.

There are a few counts of this clone. The CDR3 is CASSFPKGQSEQYF. The CDR3, as DNA: TGTGCCAGCAGTTTCCCGAAAGGACAATCCGAGCAGTACTTC. The V and J genes are TRBV28 and TRBJ2-7; TRBD1 is a possible D gene (5 bases). The CDR3 totals 14 residues. V was cut by 3 bases and J by 6 bases, with 15 bases left in between. Germline values: CDR1 MDHEN, CDR2 SYDVKM.

The chain uses TRBV6-6 and TRBJ1-4, with D hard to call. V dropped 4 bases and J dropped 2 bases, with 14 bases sitting between them. Germline values: CDR1 MNHNY, CDR2 SVGAGI (reference sequence). The CDR3 spans 16 residues. DNA for the CDR3: TGTGCCAGCAGTTTAAAGGGAGGTCCGACTAATGAAAAACTGTTTTTT. Protein sequence: CASSLKGGPTNEKLFF.

This clone was seen a handful of times. The chain employs TRBV2 and TRBJ1-4, with D perhaps TRBD1 (5 bases). Per the germline V gene, CDR1 is SNHLY and CDR2 is FYNNEI. There are 12 residues in the CDR3. V lost 10 bases and J lost 7, with 13 bases in between. CDR3 DNA sequence: TGTGCCATCCAGGGAACGGGTGAAAAACTGTTTTTT. It is translated as CAIQGTGEKLFF.

The chain uses TRBV5-1 and TRBJ2-2; 7 bases line up with TRBD1. The J segment lost 4 bases and the V segment lost 2 bases, leaving 8 bases of the junction unmatched. Germline assignment: CDR1 SGHRS and CDR2 YFSETQ. CDR3 length equals 16 residues. CDR3 DNA sequence: TGCGCCAGCAGCTTACAGGGGTCCACCACCACCGGGGAGCTGTTTTTT. Translating it yields CASSLQGSTTTGELFF.

This clone appeared once. CDR3 bases: TGTGCCAGCAGCCCCGGGGAGGGTCGAGGCTACAATGAGCAGTTCTTC. As protein: CASSPGEGRGYNEQFF. The V call is TRBV5-4, the J call TRBJ2-1; 7 bases map to TRBD2. Germline V gives CDR1 SGHNT, CDR2 YYREEE (reference sequence). The CDR3 spans 16 residues. V was pared by 4 bases and J by 3 bases, with 10 bases of the junction left unmatched.

This chain connects TRBV7-9 to TRBJ2-3; TRBD1 matches at 7 bases. This CDR3 contains 15 residues. In germline, CDR1 is SEHNR, CDR2 FQNEAQ (reference sequence). The V gene end was trimmed by 5 bases and the J gene end by 2 bases; junction bases not matched to a gene: 7. As DNA, the CDR3 is TGTGCCAGCAGCATCGGGGACAGAGACACAGATACGCAGTATTTT. It is translated as CASSIGDRDTDTQYF.

This clone was counted only a few times. CDR3 residues: CASSEEGRVLNTEAFF. The CDR3 nucleotides are TGTGCCAGCAGTGAGGAGGGCCGGGTTCTGAACACTGAAGCTTTCTTT. The chain employs TRBV25-1 and TRBJ1-1; D is ambiguous. The CDR3 spans 16 residues. From germline, CDR1 is MGHDK and CDR2 SYGVNS. V dropped 3 bases and J dropped 0 bases, with 14 bases sitting between them.

The chain joins TRBV2 to TRBJ2-1, with 9 bases lining up with TRBD1. There are 14 residues in the CDR3. Germline-derived CDR1 and CDR2 are SNHLY and FYNNEI. Trimming took 3 bases from V and 12 from J; bases not matched to a gene: 9. CDR3 sequence reads: CASSEGGTGFGQFF. CDR3 sequence (DNA): TGTGCCAGCAGTGAGGGGGGGACAGGGTTCGGGCAGTTCTTC.

The chain recombines TRBV28 with TRBJ2-7, with 9 bases fitting TRBD1. Germline V gives CDR1 MDHEN, CDR2 SYDVKM. J gave up 3 bases and V 0 bases, and 3 bases lay outside the gene matches. This CDR3 is 15 amino acids long. The CDR3 region has the DNA TGTGCCAGCAGTTTATGGGACAGGGGTCACTACGAGCAGTACTTC. The encoded protein is CASSLWDRGHYEQYF.

The chain combines TRBV27 with TRBJ2-3; 9 bases agree with TRBD1. CDR3 length: 17 residues. Trimming removed 4 bases from V and 3 bases from J; junction bases left unmatched: 11. Per the germline V gene, CDR1 is MNHEY and CDR2 is SMNVEV (reference sequence). The CDR3 nucleotides are TGTGCCAGCAGTTCCATCGCCGGGACAGGGTTTACAGATACGCAGTATTTT. This codes for CASSSIAGTGFTDTQYF.

The rearrangement links TRBV28 to TRBJ2-7; 7 nucleotides line up with TRBD1. Per the germline V gene, CDR1 is MDHEN and CDR2 is SYDVKM. After removal of 10 bases from V and 3 bases from J, the junction contained 12 bases not matched to a gene. This CDR3 region has 14 residues. The CDR3 here is CATLRETGFYEQYF. Written as DNA, the CDR3 is TGTGCCACCCTAAGGGAGACAGGGTTCTACGAGCAGTACTTC.

This rearrangement joins TRBV5-1 to TRBJ1-3; D might be TRBD1 (5 bases). Trimming took 4 bases from V and 7 from J, leaving 12 bases between them. Germline-derived CDR1 and CDR2 are SGHRS and YFSETQ. The CDR3 has 13 residues. The CDR3: CASSQVGANTIYF. As DNA, the CDR3 is TGCGCCAGCAGCCAAGTAGGGGCCAACACCATATATTTT.

The chain couples TRBV19 to TRBJ1-1; 8 nucleotides agree with TRBD1. V trimming: 7 bases; J trimming: 6 bases; junction bases outside the gene matches: 13. There are 15 residues in the CDR3. Germline V lookup: CDR1 LNHDA, CDR2 SQIVND (reference sequence). This CDR3 reads CASTMGGQGQSEAFF. The CDR3 nucleotides read TGTGCCAGTACCATGGGAGGACAGGGACAATCTGAAGCTTTCTTT. The variable domain in full, with the rest retrieved from reference TRBV19 and TRBJ1-1, is DGGITQSPKYLFRKEGQNVTLSCEQNLNHDAMYWYRQDPGQGLRLIYYSQIVNDFQKGDIAEGYSVSREKKESFPLTVTSAQKNPTAFYLCASTMGGQGQSEAFFGQGTRLTVV.

This clone was found a few times. V usage is TRBV6-1 and J usage is TRBJ2-1; 7 bases line up with TRBD1. The CDR3 is 13 residues long. J was trimmed by 5 bases and V by 2 bases; bases with no gene match: 0. CDR1 MNHNS and CDR2 SASEGT come from the germline V gene. The DNA for the CDR3 is TGTGCCAGCAGTGAAACAGGGGACAATGAGCAGTTCTTC. Encoded protein: CASSETGDNEQFF.

The chain uses TRBV6-5 and TRBJ2-5; TRBD1 aligns across 10 bases. J was trimmed by 1 base and V by 5 bases; bases with no gene match: 4. This CDR3 is 15 amino acids long. Germline CDR1 MNHEY, CDR2 SVGAGI. CDR3 sequence reads: CASSTGDRGQETQYF. CDR3 sequence (DNA): TGTGCCAGCAGTACAGGGGACAGGGGCCAAGAGACCCAGTACTTC.

This rearrangement joins TRBV5-8 to TRBJ2-1; 10 bases line up with TRBD2. The V and J ends lost 0 bases and 4 bases, in that order; junction bases with no gene match: 7. This CDR3 has 17 amino acids. Per the germline V gene, CDR1 is SGHTS and CDR2 is YDEGEE. CDR3 sequence: CASSLVTSGNVYNEQFF. Here the CDR3 DNA reads TGTGCCAGCAGCTTGGTTACTAGCGGGAATGTATACAATGAGCAGTTCTTC.

The gene calls are TRBV9 and TRBJ2-3; D uncertain. Germline V gene data show CDR1 as SGDLS and CDR2 as YYNGEE. The CDR3 covers 13 residues. V lost 0 bases and J 5 bases, leaving 7 bases between the germline ends. CDR3 sequence (DNA): TGTGCCAGCAGCGTAGAGACTCAAGATACGCAGTATTTT. Its protein is CASSVETQDTQYF.